The next 28 T cell receptor beta chains were all read from a single sample in a study of shared clonotypes between healthy human individuals. Sequencing used immunoSEQ multiplex PCR; TCRdb keeps in-frame clones, though not all of them. The table lists 560,000 or so clones, about 96% of them singletons. Positively selected for CCR7, the CD45RO-negative cells used as naive CD8 cells excluded terminally differentiated effector memory CD45RA+ cells. Sequencing used naive CD8+ T cells sorted from blood. These receptors were taken from a woman aged 25 to 45 in good health.

In DNA form, the CDR3 reads TGTGCCAGCAGTTACTCTTCAGCCTACGAGCAGTACTTC. Its translation: CASSYSSAYEQYF. This chain uses TRBV6-6 with TRBJ2-5; D is unresolved. The J call is uncertain, as TRBJ2-7 better fits the DNA end. Germline V CDR1 and CDR2: MNHNY, SVGAGI (reference sequence). The CDR3 spans 13 residues.

This chain connects TRBV27 to TRBJ2-7, with D perhaps matching TRBD2 (6 bases). The CDR3 extends over 14 amino acids. CDR1 is MNHEY and CDR2 is SMNVEV in the germline V gene (reference sequence). V was shortened by 8 bases and J by 2 bases, with 16 bases between the two germline ends. As DNA, the CDR3 is TGTGCCAGCTCTTTCTCGGGACTCCCCTACGAGCAGTACTTC. Translated: CASSFSGLPYEQYF.

The chain couples TRBV7-2 to TRBJ1-1; D might be TRBD1 (6 bases). Germline V gene lookup returns CDR1 SGHTA and CDR2 FQGNSA. The V gene lost 4 bases and the J gene lost 0 bases, with 21 bases spanning the gap. The CDR3 spans 18 residues. The CDR3 sequence: CASSSDLTGSGLNTEAFF. Written as DNA, the CDR3 is TGTGCCAGCAGCTCGGACCTTACAGGGTCGGGTCTGAACACTGAAGCTTTCTTT.

The chain recombines TRBV5-6 with TRBJ1-2, with D uncertain. CDR1 and CDR2 (germline): SGHDT, YYEEEE. V was pared by 1 base and J by 2 bases, with 3 bases between. The CDR3 totals 12 residues. The CDR3 here is CASSLSNYGYTF. CDR3 nucleotide sequence: TGTGCCAGCAGCTTGAGCAACTATGGCTACACCTTC.

This chain joins TRBV29-1 and TRBJ2-1, with TRBD2 matching 14 bases. Germline CDR1 and CDR2: SQVTM and ANQGSEA. This CDR3 is built from 17 residues. V lost 7 bases, J lost 1 base, and 9 bases stayed unmatched. CDR3 in amino acids: CSGQGLAGVGSYNEQFF. The CDR3 DNA sequence: TGCAGCGGCCAGGGACTAGCGGGAGTGGGGTCCTACAATGAGCAGTTCTTC.

The V call is TRBV6-6, the J call TRBJ1-1; D might be TRBD1 (5 bases). Trimming stripped 6 bases from V and 1 base from J, with 15 bases between. CDR3 size: 15 residues. From germline, CDR1 is MNHNY and CDR2 SVGAGI (reference sequence). The CDR3 region is CASRSTQTANTEAFF. The CDR3 nucleotides read TGTGCCAGCAGGTCGACACAGACAGCGAACACTGAAGCTTTCTTT.

Notes on this clone: One junction end disagrees with the germline gene, perhaps due to a read error. Other DNA sequences in this specimen translate into the identical CDR3. The CDR3 DNA reads TGTGCTAGCAGCCAGTACGGACTAGGCTACGAGCAGTACTTC. This encodes CASSQYGLGYEQYF. V gene TRBV14 combines with J gene TRBJ2-7, with TRBD2 identical over 7 bases. The CDR3 is made up of 14 amino acids. The V gene's germline CDR1 is SGHDN and CDR2 FVKESK. Based on the CDR3 plus reference TRBV14 and TRBJ2-7, the full variable domain is EAGVTQFPSHSVIEKGQTVTLRCDPISGHDNLYWYRRVMGKEIKFLLHFVKESKQDESGMPNNRFLAERTGGTYSTLKVQPAELEDSGVYFCASSQYGLGYEQYFGPGTRLTVT.

This chain joins TRBV5-1 and TRBJ2-7; 9 bases line up with TRBD1. Trimming at V came to 5 bases and at J to 0 bases, leaving 3 bases not matched to a gene. Looked up from germline, CDR1 is SGHRS and CDR2 is YFSETQ. CDR3 size: 14 residues. The CDR3, as DNA: TGCGCCAGCAGGTGGGACAGGGCCTCCTACGAGCAGTACTTC. Its translation: CASRWDRASYEQYF. Together with reference TRBV5-1 and TRBJ2-7, the CDR3 gives the full variable domain: KAGVTQTPRYLIKTRGQQVTLSCSPISGHRSVSWYQQTPGQGLQFLFEYFSETQRNKGNFPGRFSGRQFSNSRSEMNVSTLELGDSALYLCASRWDRASYEQYFGPGTRLTVT.

This clone appeared a single time. The chain links TRBV5-6 to TRBJ2-4, with D maybe TRBD1 (6 bases). The V gene lost 0 bases and the J gene lost 5 bases, with 6 bases spanning the gap. CDR1 and CDR2 (germline): SGHDT, YYEEEE. The CDR3 has 13 amino acids. For the CDR3, the DNA is TGTGCCAGCAGCTTGGGGACAGAAAACATTCAGTACTTC. This sequence encodes CASSLGTENIQYF.

The DNA of the CDR3 is TGTGCCAGCAGTTATGGCACCGACAGTACAGATACGCAGTATTTT. Protein: CASSYGTDSTDTQYF. V is TRBV6-5 and J is TRBJ2-3, with D possibly being TRBD1 (5 bases). The germline CDR1 and CDR2 sequences are MNHEY and SVGAGI. The CDR3 runs to 15 residues. Trimming left V 3 bases short and J 3 bases short, with 13 bases between.

The J gene is TRBJ1-2, the V gene TRBV11-2, with no clear D. In germline, CDR1 is SGHAT, CDR2 FQNNGV. The germline V and J ends were trimmed by 1 base and 6 bases, with 6 bases remaining between them. CDR3 length: 12 residues. CDR3 protein: CASSLGRDGYTF. The CDR3 DNA sequence: TGTGCCAGCAGCTTAGGGCGGGATGGCTACACCTTC.

This chain uses TRBV5-1 with TRBJ1-4, with D uncertain. Germline lookup yields CDR1 SGHRS and CDR2 YFSETQ. The CDR3 spans 14 residues. Trimming pared 3 bases from V and 8 bases from J, leaving 14 bases between. The CDR3 DNA reads TGCGCCAGCAGCTACATGAACCTTGGAGAAAAACTGTTTTTT. It is translated as CASSYMNLGEKLFF.

Notes on this clone: Other DNA sequences in this specimen translate into the identical CDR3. The rearrangement links TRBV9 to TRBJ2-2; 7 positions agree with TRBD2. V was clipped by 2 bases and J by 2 bases; unmatched bases: 3. The CDR3 totals 15 residues. Germline V lookup: CDR1 SGDLS, CDR2 YYNGEE. Here the CDR3 DNA reads TGTGCCAGCAGCGTCGGGACTACAAACACCGGGGAGCTGTTTTTT. It specifies CASSVGTTNTGELFF.

With respect to this clone: Within the sample, other DNA sequences also encode this same CDR3. The chain recombines TRBV28 with TRBJ1-1; D gene unclear. V was clipped by 8 bases and J by 0 bases, with 4 bases between them. Germline lookup yields CDR1 MDHEN and CDR2 SYDVKM. The CDR3 consists of 11 residues. The CDR3 loop reads CASRVNTEAFF. CDR3 sequence (DNA): TGTGCCAGCCGAGTGAACACTGAAGCTTTCTTT.

V gene TRBV28 combines with J gene TRBJ2-2; 11 nucleotides line up with TRBD2. This CDR3 spans 15 amino acids. CDR1 and CDR2 from the germline V gene are MDHEN and SYDVKM. V trimming: 6 bases; J trimming: 2 bases; junction bases outside the gene matches: 2. The chain's CDR3 is CASSGTSGNTGELFF. The CDR3 coding sequence is TGTGCCAGCAGCGGGACTAGCGGAAACACCGGGGAGCTGTTTTTT.

This chain uses TRBV5-6 with TRBJ2-1; 9 bases agree with TRBD1. The CDR3 is 17 residues long. CDR1 SGHDT and CDR2 YYEEEE come from the germline V gene. With 4 bases clipped from V and 9 bases from J, the junction kept 17 bases outside the gene matches. This chain's CDR3 is CASSRGDYGTGFFEQFF. CDR3 nucleotides: TGTGCCAGCAGCCGAGGGGACTACGGGACAGGGTTCTTTGAGCAGTTCTTC.

The chain has TRBV14 and TRBJ2-7; 9 bases are a match to TRBD1. The V gene's germline CDR1 is SGHDN and CDR2 FVKESK. Trimming at V came to 5 bases and at J to 2 bases, leaving 4 bases not matched to a gene. The CDR3 has 14 amino acids. CDR3 DNA sequence: TGTGCCAGCAGCGACGGACAGGGGCCCTACGAGCAGTACTTC. Translation: CASSDGQGPYEQYF.

The chain carries TRBV7-6 and TRBJ2-1, with TRBD2 matching over 9 bases. CDR3 length: 16 residues. V was clipped by 1 base and J by 4 bases; unmatched bases: 5. Germline V gene lookup returns CDR1 SGHVS and CDR2 FNYEAQ. This CDR3 reads CASSLGLAEKYNEQFF. The CDR3 DNA reads TGTGCCAGCAGCTTAGGACTAGCGGAAAAATACAATGAGCAGTTCTTC.

This clone was picked up one time. In nucleotides, the CDR3 is TGTGCCAGCAGTAAAAGACAGGGGGCGATCGGGGAGCTGTTTTTT. Encoded protein: CASSKRQGAIGELFF. This chain connects TRBV13 to TRBJ2-2; 10 nucleotides align to TRBD1. The CDR3 is made up of 15 amino acids. Looked up from germline, CDR1 is PRHDT and CDR2 is FYEKMQ (reference sequence). Unmatched junction bases numbered 8, after V lost 6 bases and J lost 7 bases.

The J gene is TRBJ2-2, the V gene TRBV9; 7 bases are a match to TRBD2. The germline CDR1 and CDR2 sequences are SGDLS and YYNGEE. Unmatched junction bases numbered 2, after V lost 6 bases and J lost 3 bases. The CDR3 is 13 residues long. The CDR3 DNA sequence: TGTGCCAGCACTAGCGGTGACACCGGGGAGCTGTTTTTT. Its translation: CASTSGDTGELFF. The variable domain in full, completed from reference TRBV9 and TRBJ2-2, reads DSGVTQTPKHLITATGQRVTLRCSPRSGDLSVYWYQQSLDQGLQFLIQYYNGEERAKGNILERFSAQQFPDLHSELNLSSLELGDSALYFCASTSGDTGELFFGEGSRLTVL.

This CDR3 reads CSVVLLMVSSYNEQFF. The CDR3 coding sequence is TGCAGCGTTGTATTGCTTATGGTCTCCTCCTACAATGAGCAGTTCTTC. The V and J genes are TRBV29-1 and TRBJ2-1; D not certain. Trimming took off 4 bases at V and 0 bases at J, with 16 bases between the two ends. The CDR3 consists of 16 residues. Germline V gene lookup returns CDR1 SQVTM and CDR2 ANQGSEA.

The V gene is TRBV2, the J gene TRBJ2-7, with 13 bases aligning to TRBD2. Unmatched junction bases numbered 3, after V lost 5 bases and J lost 2 bases. CDR1 and CDR2 (germline): SNHLY, FYNNEI. There are 15 residues in the CDR3. The CDR3 spells CASSPTSGRAYEQYF. The CDR3 bases are TGTGCCAGCAGTCCTACTAGCGGGAGGGCCTACGAGCAGTACTTC.

V and J are TRBV5-4 and TRBJ2-7; the match to TRBD1 covers 7 bases. Germline loops: CDR1 SGHNT, CDR2 YYREEE (reference sequence). V gave up 2 bases and J gave up 2 bases; unmatched junction bases: 1. The CDR3 covers 13 residues. The CDR3 protein is CASSFGQAYEQYF. In DNA form, the CDR3 reads TGTGCCAGCAGCTTTGGACAGGCCTACGAGCAGTACTTC.

The genes are TRBV4-1 and TRBJ2-7; D unclear. V lost 1 base to trimming and J lost 0 bases, with 10 bases between them. CDR3 size: 15 residues. CDR1 MGHRA and CDR2 YSYEKL come from the germline V gene. The CDR3, as DNA: TGCGCCAGCAGCCAAGCAGGAATACTCTCCTACGAGCAGTACTTC. Translating gives CASSQAGILSYEQYF.

This clone was counted a single time. Within the sample, other DNA sequences also encode this same CDR3. V is TRBV2 and J is TRBJ2-7; D is unclear. The CDR3 runs 11 residues. Between the trimmed V and J ends, which lost 3 bases and 5 bases, there was a span of 5 bases. CDR1 is SNHLY and CDR2 is FYNNEI in the germline V gene. The CDR3 here is CASSEGNEQYF. CDR3 nucleotide sequence: TGTGCCAGCAGTGAGGGGAACGAGCAGTACTTC.

The rearrangement uses TRBV6-4 and TRBJ2-1; 10 bases are a match to TRBD1. Germline V gene lookup returns CDR1 MRHNA and CDR2 SNTAGT. The CDR3 sequence is 14 residues long. Unmatched junction bases numbered 4, after V lost 6 bases and J lost 5 bases. Here the CDR3 DNA reads TGTGCCAGCAGAGCAGGACAGGGGGACAATGAGCAGTTCTTC. Its protein product is CASRAGQGDNEQFF.

Only one count was recorded for this clone. CDR3 nucleotides: TGTGCCAGCAGCTCCCACGAGGGGGCGGAGAACACTGAAGCTTTCTTT. It is translated as CASSSHEGAENTEAFF. The chain uses TRBV9 and TRBJ1-1; TRBD1 matches at 7 bases. Trimming at V came to 4 bases and at J to 1 base, leaving 10 bases not matched to a gene. The CDR3 is 16 amino acids. The germline V gene encodes CDR1 SGDLS and CDR2 YYNGEE.

The chain employs TRBV5-4 and TRBJ2-7; D unresolved. V was clipped by 0 bases and J by 10 bases, with 17 bases between them. CDR1 SGHNT and CDR2 YYREEE come from the germline V gene (reference sequence). The CDR3 sequence is 14 residues long. Here the CDR3 reads CASSLAFDRTEQYF. In nucleotides, the CDR3 is TGTGCCAGCAGCTTGGCCTTCGATAGGACCGAACAGTACTTC. The full variable domain, with the rest looked up from reference TRBV5-4 and TRBJ2-7, is ETGVTQSPTHLIKTRGQQVTLRCSSQSGHNTVSWYQQALGQGPQFIFQYYREEENGRGNFPPRFSGLQFPNYSSELNVNALELDDSALYLCASSLAFDRTEQYFGPGTRLTVT.